These T cell receptor beta chains were read from a single sample in a study of control samples from healthy donors and cancer patients. Produced via immunoSEQ multiplex PCR; TCRdb's table is partial and in-frame only. The sample includes some 95,000 clones, roughly 90% of them seen just once. Sequencing was performed on blood. The receptors originated from a human donor in good health. The donor label of this sample is uncertain. CDR3s include the opening cysteine and the closing phenylalanine or tryptophan. The D gene is left open where the match is weak. Some rows have no size entry. The others give once, few or many, or a class for an expanded clone.

CDR3 length | J gene | clone size | D gene | V gene | CDR3 DNA | CDR3 protein
14 | TRBJ1-3 | NA | TRBD1 | TRBV7-8 | TGTGCCAGCAGCGCTTGGGACAGGGCGAACACCATATATTTT | CASSAWDRANTIYF
15 | TRBJ2-1 | once | NA | TRBV7-8 | TGTGCCAGCAGCTTAGCGGGGAGCTCCTACAATGAGCAGTTCTTC | CASSLAGSSYNEQFF
15 | TRBJ2-3 | once | TRBD1 | TRBV27 | TGTGCCAGCAGGCGACAGGGCGCCGGATTAGATACGCAGTATTTT | CASRRQGAGLDTQYF
13 | TRBJ2-3 | NA | NA | TRBV7-2 | TGTGCCAGCAGCCCCCCAGGCACAGATACGCAGTATTTT | CASSPPGTDTQYF
12 | TRBJ2-1 | NA | NA | TRBV6-2/TRBV6-3 | TGTGCCAGCAGTTACAGCTACAATGAGCAGTTCTTC | CASSYSYNEQFF
13 | TRBJ2-7 | once | NA | TRBV5-1 | TGCGCCAGCAGCTTGGAGACTGGCTACGAGCAGTACTTC | CASSLETGYEQYF
13 | TRBJ1-4 | NA | NA | TRBV9 | TGTGCCAGCAGCACACAGTGGGGTGAAAAACTGTTTTTT | CASSTQWGEKLFF
11 | TRBJ1-2 | NA | NA | TRBV3-1/TRBV3-2 | TGTGCCAGCAGCCTCGACGGGGGCTACACCTTC | CASSLDGGYTF
14 | TRBJ2-1 | NA | NA | TRBV15 | TGTGCCACCAGCAGAGGGGGGGCCATCAATGAGCAGTTCTTC | CATSRGGAINEQFF
14 | TRBJ1-2 | NA | NA | TRBV28 | TGTGCCAGCAGTTTGAACAGGGATACCTATGGCTACACCTTC | CASSLNRDTYGYTF
15 | TRBJ2-2 | NA | NA | TRBV6-2/TRBV6-3 | TGTGCCAGCAGTAGATGGCGGACCCCCGCCGGGGAGCTGTTTTTT | CASSRWRTPAGELFF
15 | TRBJ1-5 | NA | NA | TRBV3-1/TRBV3-2 | TGTGCCAGCAGCCAAGGGGAGGTCGGCAATCAGCCCCAGCATTTT | CASSQGEVGNQPQHF
13 | TRBJ2-5 | NA | NA | TRBV7-3 | TGTGCCAGCAGCTTACACGGACAAGAGACCCAGTACTTC | CASSLHGQETQYF
11 | TRBJ1-1 | NA | NA | TRBV20-1 | TGCAGGGCAAACAGAAACACTGAAGCTTTCTTT | CRANRNTEAFF
14 | TRBJ2-4 | NA | NA | TRBV2 | TGTGCCAGCAGGGGGGACCTAGCCAAAAACATTCAGTACTTC | CASRGDLAKNIQYF
16 | TRBJ2-1 | NA | NA | TRBV5-4 | TGTGCCAGCAGCTCTGACAGTTATAGCTCCTACAATGAGCAGTTCTTC | CASSSDSYSSYNEQFF
17 | TRBJ1-3 | NA | NA | TRBV11-2 | TGTGCCAGCAGCTTAGTCAGGGGCGCAATCTCTGGAAACACCATATATTTT | CASSLVRGAISGNTIYF
14 | TRBJ1-2 | NA | TRBD1 | TRBV4-1 | TGCGCCAGCAGCCAAGATCGACAGGGCACTGGCTACACCTTC | CASSQDRQGTGYTF
15 | TRBJ1-1 | NA | NA | TRBV7-3 | TGTGCCAGCAGCTTAACGCGGGTCATGAACACTGAAGCTTTCTTT | CASSLTRVMNTEAFF
14 | TRBJ1-1 | NA | NA | TRBV7-9 | TGTGCCAGCAGCTTAGCCCAGGGGAACACTGAAGCTTTCTTT | CASSLAQGNTEAFF
15 | TRBJ1-6 | few | TRBD1 | TRBV5-6 | TGTGCCAGCAGCTTGGGGACAGGGAGAAATTCACCCCTCCACTTT | CASSLGTGRNSPLHF
19 | TRBJ2-2 | NA | TRBD2 | TRBV4-1 | TGCGCCAGCAGCCAAGATCTAGCGGGGGGCCCGGATAACACCGGGGAGCTGTTTTTT | CASSQDLAGGPDNTGELFF
14 | TRBJ1-2 | NA | NA | TRBV19 | TGTGCCAGTAGTAAATTTCCAATGGACTATGGCTACACCTTC | CASSKFPMDYGYTF
14 | TRBJ2-1 | NA | TRBD2 | TRBV7-7 | TGTGCCAGCAGCTTAAGCTCGGGAGGCGATGAGCAGTTCTTC | CASSLSSGGDEQFF
15 | TRBJ1-2 | NA | NA | TRBV15 | TGTGCCACCAGCAGAGATCAGGCAGGAACCTATGGCTACACCTTC | CATSRDQAGTYGYTF
13 | TRBJ1-5 | NA | NA | TRBV6-4 | TGTGCCAGCAGTGAGCGGCCTGGCCGGCCCCAGCATTTT | CASSERPGRPQHF
15 | TRBJ1-5 | NA | TRBD1 | TRBV27 | TGTGCCAGCAGTACCTCGACAGGGGAAGACCAGCCCCAGCATTTT | CASSTSTGEDQPQHF
14 | TRBJ1-1 | NA | NA | TRBV9 | TGTGCCAGCAGCGTAGGTTGGGGAGACACTGAAGCTTTCTTT | CASSVGWGDTEAFF
13 | TRBJ1-1 | NA | NA | TRBV6-2/TRBV6-3 | TGTGCCAGCAGCCAGGATCTGAACACTGAAGCTTTCTTT | CASSQDLNTEAFF
14 | TRBJ1-2 | NA | NA | TRBV6-6 | TGTGCCAGCAGTTACGGGGAGGGGCGCGGCGGCTACACCTTC | CASSYGEGRGGYTF
16 | TRBJ2-3 | NA | NA | TRBV3-1/TRBV3-2 | TGTGCCAGCAGCCAAGTTAGATCACCGAGCACAGATACGCAGTATTTT | CASSQVRSPSTDTQYF